The sequence of this TCR beta chain was determined in a study of T-cell memory formation after mild COVID-19. About the research overall: Largely donor-specific TCR clusters were found. General study findings and limits: Several responding clones turned up in pre-infection memory, indicating that cross-reactive memory may have taken part. Shrinking CD4+ clones were chiefly CM and EM; CD8+ ones were chiefly EMRA.

This CDR3 has 14 residues. With 0 bases removed from V and 5 bases from J, the gap between germline ends came to 8 bases. Looked up from germline, CDR1 is SGHNT and CDR2 is YENEEA. TCRdb recomputed calls from the 5' RACE reads with MiXCR, one row per CDR3 protein. Among some 320,000 distinct CDR3 sequences, approximately 14% were seen once, and the ten largest hold about 21%. In this sample, this clonotype turned up a few times. Its antigen is as yet unknown. The source is a man younger than 35 who had mild COVID-19 (a few samples of this study predate the infection). Cell type and time point are not known. The source material was PBMCs or a T cell subset sorted from them (not recorded which). The chain has TRBV11-3 and TRBJ2-1, with no clear D. For the CDR3, the DNA is TGTGCCAGCAGCTTAGACCCCGATGACAATGAGCAGTTCTTC. Protein sequence: CASSLDPDDNEQFF.